This TCR beta chain was documented in a study of blood T cell repertoires in COVID-19. The table came from immunoSEQ multiplex PCR; TCRdb's copy has only in-frame clones and leaves some out. The sample has over 150,000 clones, more than 75% seen once; the top ten hold less than 10%. Material for sequencing was peripheral blood. The sequence derives from a woman between 55 and 75 years old with COVID-19, enrolled during active disease.

The CDR3 DNA follows: TGTGCCAGCAGTCGGACAGCTAACACTGAAGCTTTCTTT. This sequence encodes CASSRTANTEAFF. The V gene is TRBV7-3, the J gene TRBJ1-1, with D maybe TRBD1 (6 bases). The CDR3 length is 13 residues. CDR1 SGHTA and CDR2 FQGTGA come from the germline V gene. V lost 6 bases to trimming and J lost 2 bases, with 10 bases between them.